The 18 T cell receptor beta chains below were found in one sample sequenced in a study of T-cell reconstitution after alpha-beta-depleted transplantation in children. Researchers prepared the TCRbeta library using unique molecular identifiers, the study reports. TCRdb passed the PCR reads through MiXCR, listing each CDR3 protein once. The sample comprises around 600,000 distinct CDR3 sequences, more than 9% of which are singletons, and roughly 4% rests with the top ten. The specimen comprised PBMCs from the stem cell graft donor, sampled from the stem cell graft. These receptors all stem from a human donor who donated a stem cell graft to a child with acute myeloid leukemia.

This clonotype has ten or more counts. The chain recombines TRBV7-9 with TRBJ2-7, with D perhaps given as TRBD1 or TRBD2 (5 bases each). V lost 5 bases to trimming and J lost 3 bases, with 20 bases between them. The CDR3 has 16 residues. Germline values: CDR1 SEHNR, CDR2 FQNEAQ (reference sequence). CDR3 DNA sequence: TGTGCCAGCAGCCCCGGGACCAACCTTCCGTTCTACGAGCAGTACTTC. Its protein is CASSPGTNLPFYEQYF.

The V and J genes are TRBV7-9 and TRBJ2-2; the match to TRBD1 covers 8 bases. The germline V gene has CDR1 SEHNR and CDR2 FQNEAQ (reference sequence). Trimming at V came to 3 bases and at J to 1 base, leaving 4 bases not matched to a gene. The CDR3 is 16 residues long. The CDR3, as DNA: TGTGCCAGCAGCTTCGGGACAGGACAGAACACCGGGGAGCTGTTTTTT. Amino acids: CASSFGTGQNTGELFF.

This clonotype has only a few counts. The chain uses TRBV10-3 and TRBJ1-3; a weak D match, TRBD1 (5 bases). The ends were cut back, 6 bases at V and 3 bases at J, with 12 bases in the middle. Germline V lookup: CDR1 ENHRY, CDR2 SYGVKD. This CDR3 is 14 amino acids long. The DNA of the CDR3 is TGTGCCATCAGCCAGGGTAGCGGTGGAAACACCATATATTTT. It is translated as CAISQGSGGNTIYF.

V usage is TRBV5-1 and J usage is TRBJ2-1; D is unresolved. The CDR3 loop spans 15 amino acids. Germline loops: CDR1 SGHRS, CDR2 YFSETQ. Trimming took 4 bases from V and 0 from J, leaving 11 bases between them. CDR3 in amino acids: CASSVGLGSYNEQFF. CDR3 DNA sequence: TGCGCCAGCAGCGTGGGGTTAGGCTCCTACAATGAGCAGTTCTTC.

This chain joins TRBV3-1 and TRBJ1-2, with a tentative D call TRBD1 (5 bases). The CDR3 is 16 residues long. Looked up from germline, CDR1 is LGHDT and CDR2 is YNNKEL (reference sequence). V dropped 5 bases and J dropped 4 bases, with 20 bases sitting between them. The CDR3 region is CASSSRRGTFSYGYTF. As DNA, the CDR3 is TGTGCCAGCAGCAGTAGAAGGGGAACGTTTTCCTATGGCTACACCTTC. Full variable domain (outside the CDR3, taken from reference TRBV3-1 and TRBJ1-2): DTAVSQTPKYLVTQMGNDKSIKCEQNLGHDTMYWYKQDSKKFLKIMFSYNNKELIINETVPNRFSPKSPDKAHLNLHINSLELGDSAVYFCASSSRRGTFSYGYTFGSGTRLTVV.

This clonotype was seen ten or more times. V usage is TRBV5-5 and J usage is TRBJ2-1; no definite D call. Germline-derived CDR1 and CDR2 are SGHKS and YYEKEE (reference sequence). The CDR3 runs 12 residues. With 6 bases removed from V and 6 bases from J, the gap between germline ends came to 10 bases. The CDR3 DNA reads as TGTGCCAGCATTAAACTTGGCAATGAGCAGTTCTTC. The encoded protein is CASIKLGNEQFF.

This clonotype was seen many times. CDR3 coding DNA: TGCAGCGTGAGGGAGGGGGCGACCCTCGAGCAGTACTTC. It encodes CSVREGATLEQYF. V gene TRBV29-1 combines with J gene TRBJ2-7; D might be TRBD1 or TRBD2, each matching 7 bases. The CDR3 consists of 13 residues. V lost 6 bases and J 6 bases, leaving 18 bases between the germline ends. Germline V gene sequence: CDR1 SQVTM, CDR2 ANQGSEA.

This clonotype was detected many times. The CDR3 loop reads CASSTRTSGRSRETQYF. As DNA, the CDR3 is TGTGCCAGCAGTACGCGGACTAGCGGGAGATCCCGAGAGACCCAGTACTTC. The chain links TRBV6-5 to TRBJ2-5; 13 nucleotides line up with TRBD2. V shed 5 bases and J 4 bases; nucleotides not matched to a gene: 10. Germline assignment: CDR1 MNHEY and CDR2 SVGAGI. The CDR3 totals 17 residues.

This clonotype was recorded at least ten times. The chain joins TRBV4-2 to TRBJ2-1, with 7 bases matching TRBD2. The V gene end was trimmed by 4 bases and the J gene end by 6 bases; junction bases not matched to a gene: 3. Germline loops: CDR1 LGHNA, CDR2 YNFKEQ. The CDR3 runs 13 residues. The CDR3 loop reads CASSRTRINEQFF. The CDR3, as DNA: TGTGCCAGCAGCCGGACTAGGATCAATGAGCAGTTCTTC.

This clonotype has at least ten counts. The chain links TRBV7-3 to TRBJ2-3, with 10 bases fitting TRBD2. This CDR3 is 16 amino acids long. V was pared by 7 bases and J by 3 bases, with 10 bases of the junction left unmatched. The germline gives CDR1 SGHTA, CDR2 FQGTGA. The CDR3 coding sequence is TGTGCCAGCATCCCAATAGCGGGAGGCCCAACAGATACGCAGTATTTT. Encoded protein: CASIPIAGGPTDTQYF.

The chain couples TRBV7-2 to TRBJ2-7; either TRBD1 or TRBD2 may fit D (6 bases each). This CDR3 spans 15 amino acids. Trimming removed 4 bases from V and 4 bases from J, with 17 bases in between. CDR1 SGHTA and CDR2 FQGNSA come from the germline V gene. The CDR3 nucleotides are TGTGCCAGCAGCTCTGTCGTGGGGGGCCCTTACGAGCAGTACTTC. This codes for CASSSVVGGPYEQYF.

This chain uses TRBV7-3 with TRBJ1-4; D ambiguous. The CDR3 covers 13 residues. Germline CDR1 reads SGHTA; CDR2 reads FQGTGA. The V gene lost 0 bases and the J gene lost 8 bases, with 7 bases spanning the gap. CDR3 residues: CASSLTLGEKLFF. The CDR3 nucleotides read TGTGCCAGCAGCTTAACGTTAGGCGAAAAACTGTTTTTT. The whole variable domain, remainder taken from reference TRBV7-3 and TRBJ1-4, is GAGVSQTPSNKVTEKGKYVELRCDPISGHTALYWYRQSLGQGPEFLIYFQGTGAADDSGLPNDRFFAVRPEGSVSTLKIQRTERGDSAVYLCASSLTLGEKLFFGSGTQLSVL.

In its sample, this clonotype was seen many times. The gene calls are TRBV20-1 and TRBJ2-3; tentative D call: TRBD2 (6 bases). V was cut by 0 bases and J by 1 base, with 11 bases left in between. Germline assignment: CDR1 DFQATT and CDR2 SNEGSKA (reference sequence). This CDR3 has 15 amino acids. The CDR3 nucleotides read TGCAGTGCTAGAGAGGAGGGCAGGGGCACAGATACGCAGTATTTT. It specifies CSAREEGRGTDTQYF.

This clonotype was picked up a small number of times. V gene TRBV29-1 combines with J gene TRBJ2-1; 12 bases agree with TRBD1. Germline V gene sequence: CDR1 SQVTM, CDR2 ANQGSEA. The V and J ends lost 7 bases and 9 bases, in that order; junction bases with no gene match: 13. The CDR3 is 15 residues long. The CDR3 bases are TGCAGCGCAGGAGTGGGACAGGGGGCATTTAGTGAGCAGTTCTTC. It specifies CSAGVGQGAFSEQFF.

This clonotype was recorded a few times. This rearrangement joins TRBV5-1 to TRBJ2-7, with TRBD1 identical over 7 bases. The V segment lost 1 base and the J segment 1 base; nucleotides outside the gene matches: 5. The CDR3 contains 15 residues. Germline CDR1 and CDR2: SGHRS and YFSETQ. The CDR3, as DNA: TGCGCCAGCAGCTTGCTACAGGGGAATTCCTACGAGCAGTACTTC. Amino acids: CASSLLQGNSYEQYF.

This rearrangement joins TRBV2 to TRBJ2-3; D uncertain. Looked up from germline, CDR1 is SNHLY and CDR2 is FYNNEI. The length of the CDR3 is 15 residues. V lost 0 bases, J lost 0 bases, and 7 bases lay in between. CDR3 DNA sequence: TGTGCCAGCAGTGAAGCGGGAATTAGCACAGATACGCAGTATTTT. Translation: CASSEAGISTDTQYF.

The V gene is TRBV20-1, the J gene TRBJ2-5; 12 nucleotides align to TRBD2. This CDR3 has 15 residues. Germline lookup yields CDR1 DFQATT and CDR2 SNEGSKA (reference sequence). J lost 9 bases, V lost 5 bases, and 13 bases had no gene match. The CDR3 spells CSAPLLAGGRGSQYF. Written as DNA, the CDR3 is TGCAGTGCTCCCCTCCTAGCGGGAGGGCGAGGGTCCCAGTACTTC.

This clonotype was seen many times. V usage is TRBV27 and J usage is TRBJ2-1, with D hard to call. The ends were cut back, 3 bases at V and 10 bases at J, with 13 bases in the middle. Germline V gene sequence: CDR1 MNHEY, CDR2 SMNVEV (reference sequence). The CDR3 runs 13 residues. The CDR3 nucleotides are TGTGCCAGCAGTTTGGGCCCTTTCAGAGAGCAGTTCTTC. This translates into CASSLGPFREQFF.